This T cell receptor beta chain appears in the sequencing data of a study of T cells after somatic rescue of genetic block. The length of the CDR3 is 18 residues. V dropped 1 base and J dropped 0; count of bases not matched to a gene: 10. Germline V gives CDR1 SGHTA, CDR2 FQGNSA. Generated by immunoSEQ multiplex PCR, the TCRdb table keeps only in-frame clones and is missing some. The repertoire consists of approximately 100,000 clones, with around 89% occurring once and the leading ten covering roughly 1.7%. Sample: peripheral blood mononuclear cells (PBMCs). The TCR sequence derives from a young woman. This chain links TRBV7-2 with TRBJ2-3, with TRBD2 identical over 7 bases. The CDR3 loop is CASSLGPLAQTSTDTQYF. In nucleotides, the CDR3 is TGTGCCAGCAGCTTAGGACCACTAGCGCAGACTAGCACAGATACGCAGTATTTT.